Below, 23 T cell receptor beta chains from the same sample are listed, as sequenced in a study of blood T cell repertoires in COVID-19 (dated by TCRdb to 2020 to 2022). Library preparation was by the immunoSEQ multiplex PCR assay. Not all clones reach the TCRdb copy of this immuneACCESS table, which keeps in-frame sequences only. Checked studies attribute under half of the gap to unresolved V genes and leave the rest unexplained. The sample has around 94,000 clones on record, roughly 80% of them singletons. Around 20% of the sample lies in the top ten. What was sequenced was peripheral blood. Every receptor here comes from a human donor in a cohort sampled during active COVID-19.

The chain recombines TRBV10-3 with TRBJ1-1, with a tentative D call TRBD1 (5 bases). Trimming removed 1 base at V and 0 bases at J, with 12 bases between. The V gene's germline CDR1 is ENHRY and CDR2 SYGVKD. This CDR3 has 16 residues. The CDR3 DNA reads as TGTGCCATCAGTGAGTTAGGGGCATCTATGAACACTGAAGCTTTCTTT. Translation: CAISELGASMNTEAFF.

The CDR3 region is CASSPARLAGGELFF. The CDR3 DNA reads as TGTGCCAGCAGTCCCGCGCGACTAGCGGGAGGGGAGCTGTTTTTT. The rearrangement uses TRBV7-3 and TRBJ2-2; the match to TRBD2 covers 11 bases. Germline assignment: CDR1 SGHTA and CDR2 FQGTGA. The ends lost 6 bases at V and 8 bases at J; junction bases unmatched: 8. The CDR3 is 15 residues long.

This chain connects TRBV19 to TRBJ2-1, with D perhaps matching TRBD1 (6 bases). CDR1 is LNHDA and CDR2 is SQIVND in the germline V gene (reference sequence). The CDR3 has 16 amino acids. The germline V and J ends were trimmed by 3 bases and 5 bases, with 17 bases remaining between them. The CDR3 region is CASSIEGTGRDNEQFF. DNA for the CDR3: TGTGCCAGTAGTATTGAAGGTACAGGGCGGGACAATGAGCAGTTCTTC.

The chain uses TRBV12-3 or TRBV12-4 and TRBJ2-1; D is possibly TRBD1 (6 bases). CDR3 length: 11 residues. The CDR3: CATGSYNEQFF. The DNA of the CDR3 is TGTGCGACAGGCTCCTACAATGAGCAGTTCTTC.

Here the CDR3 DNA reads TGTGCCAGCAGCTTAGATCGAATCGGGGGATACGAGCAGTACTTC. Its translation is CASSLDRIGGYEQYF. The chain employs TRBV11-2 and TRBJ2-7, with D possibly TRBD2 on 6 matching bases. The CDR3 has 15 amino acids. Germline V gene data show CDR1 as SGHAT and CDR2 as FQNNGV. Between the trimmed V and J ends, which lost 0 bases and 4 bases, there was a span of 13 bases.

V usage is TRBV25-1 and J usage is TRBJ2-7; 7 bases fit TRBD1. CDR3 length: 15 amino acids. J gave up 0 bases and V 6 bases, and 8 bases lay outside the gene matches. Germline-derived CDR1 and CDR2 are MGHDK and SYGVNS. CDR3 coding DNA: TGTGCCAGCAGCCAACAGGGGCCAAGCTCCTACGAGCAGTACTTC. It yields the protein CASSQQGPSSYEQYF.

The chain joins TRBV6-6 to TRBJ1-2, with TRBD1 as a possible D gene (6 bases). The germline V gene has CDR1 MNHNY and CDR2 SVGAGI (reference sequence). The V end was cut by 5 bases, the J end by 8 bases, with 30 bases between. This CDR3 contains 18 residues. CDR3 residues: CASSPKRGQTAVYHGYTF. Written as DNA, the CDR3 is TGTGCCAGCAGTCCTAAAAGGGGACAAACAGCCGTCTATCACGGCTACACCTTC.

This clone was seen only a few times. The chain has TRBV10-3 and TRBJ1-1; D is uncertain. The CDR3 is made up of 14 amino acids. CDR1 and CDR2 (germline): ENHRY, SYGVKD. The V end lost 4 bases, the J end lost 1 base, and 10 bases lay between the germline ends. CDR3 amino acids: CAISGMEGNTEAFF. As DNA, the CDR3 is TGTGCCATCAGTGGGATGGAGGGGAACACTGAAGCTTTCTTT.

V gene TRBV5-1 combines with J gene TRBJ2-7; TRBD2 matches 16 bases. Looked up from germline, CDR1 is SGHRS and CDR2 is YFSETQ. The CDR3 spans 17 residues. V was clipped by 4 bases and J by 7 bases; unmatched bases: 11. The CDR3 is CASSPGLAGGPAGEQYF. The CDR3 DNA is TGCGCCAGCAGCCCGGGACTAGCGGGAGGGCCAGCGGGGGAGCAGTACTTC.

V is TRBV15 and J is TRBJ1-6; D is unclear. This CDR3 is 13 amino acids long. Per germline, CDR1 LNHNV and CDR2 YYDKDF (reference sequence). Trimming pared 0 bases from V and 10 bases from J, leaving 7 bases between. The CDR3 DNA reads as TGTGCCACCAGCAGAGATTACGGGTCACCCCTCCACTTT. Amino acid sequence: CATSRDYGSPLHF.

The CDR3 here is CAISRELGYEQYF. In DNA form, the CDR3 reads TGTGCCATCAGCAGGGAATTGGGCTACGAGCAGTACTTC. The chain uses TRBV10-3 and TRBJ2-7; D is perhaps TRBD1 (5 bases). Germline V gene sequence: CDR1 ENHRY, CDR2 SYGVKD. The CDR3 length is 13 residues. With 6 bases removed from V and 3 bases from J, the gap between germline ends came to 12 bases.

V and J are TRBV5-1 and TRBJ2-7; TRBD1 aligns across 8 bases. The length of the CDR3 is 12 residues. Germline V lookup: CDR1 SGHRS, CDR2 YFSETQ. V lost 4 bases, J lost 6 bases, and 3 bases stayed unmatched. This chain's CDR3 is CASSVTGGEQYF. The DNA of the CDR3 is TGCGCCAGCAGCGTTACAGGGGGCGAGCAGTACTTC.

The chain joins TRBV7-2 to TRBJ1-2; D remains ambiguous. CDR3 size: 13 residues. With 2 bases removed from V and 8 bases from J, the gap between germline ends came to 12 bases. Per germline, CDR1 SGHTA and CDR2 FQGNSA. The CDR3 nucleotides read TGTGCCAGCAGCTTAAGGGTCGAGGGCGGCTACACCTTC. Translation gives CASSLRVEGGYTF. The variable domain in full, with the rest retrieved from reference TRBV7-2 and TRBJ1-2, is GAGVSQSPSNKVTEKGKDVELRCDPISGHTALYWYRQSLGQGLEFLIYFQGNSAPDKSGLPSDRFSAERTGGSVSTLTIQRTQQEDSAVYLCASSLRVEGGYTFGSGTRLTVV.

V gene TRBV2 combines with J gene TRBJ1-2, with a possible D match to TRBD1 (5 bases). Looked up from germline, CDR1 is SNHLY and CDR2 is FYNNEI. This CDR3 has 14 amino acids. Trimming removed 0 bases from V and 6 bases from J, with 11 bases in between. In DNA form, the CDR3 reads TGTGCCAGCAGTGAAGCGGAGACAGCGAATGGCTACACCTTC. Amino acid sequence: CASSEAETANGYTF.

This clone was observed once. The chain recombines TRBV18 with TRBJ1-1; D is unclear. This CDR3 region has 12 residues. V lost 3 bases and J lost 11, with 13 bases in between. The V gene's germline CDR1 is KGHSH and CDR2 LQKENI. The CDR3 bases are TGTGCCAGCTCACCGGAGAAAGGAGTGGCTTTCTTT. Protein product: CASSPEKGVAFF.

Here the CDR3 reads CASIAGNLPYEQYF. The CDR3, as DNA: TGTGCCAGCATAGCCGGGAACCTACCCTACGAGCAGTACTTC. This rearrangement joins TRBV28 to TRBJ2-7; possible D gene TRBD2, 5 bases. CDR1 and CDR2 from the germline V gene are MDHEN and SYDVKM. V was trimmed by 7 bases and J by 2 bases, leaving 15 bases between them. This CDR3 has 14 amino acids.

The genes are TRBV7-8 and TRBJ1-2; no firm D call. The CDR3 consists of 14 residues. CDR1 and CDR2 (germline): SGHVS, FQNEAQ. V lost 7 bases, J lost 0 bases, and 12 bases lay in between. DNA for the CDR3: TGTGCCAGCACCTCGGGAAGCGCTAACTATGGCTACACCTTC. It codes for CASTSGSANYGYTF. Together with reference TRBV7-8 and TRBJ1-2, the CDR3 gives the full variable domain: GAGVSQSPRYKVAKRGQDVALRCDPISGHVSLFWYQQALGQGPEFLTYFQNEAQLDKSGLPSDRFFAERPEGSVSTLKIQRTQQEDSAVYLCASTSGSANYGYTFGSGTRLTVV.

This chain connects TRBV5-1 to TRBJ2-7, with a tentative D call TRBD1 (6 bases). V shed 3 bases and J shed 7 bases, with 11 bases lying between them. The CDR3 has 12 residues. Per germline, CDR1 SGHRS and CDR2 YFSETQ. CDR3 amino acids: CASSSNREEQYF. The CDR3 DNA is TGCGCCAGCAGCTCGAACAGGGAGGAGCAGTACTTC.

This clone has only a few counts. The chain couples TRBV30 to TRBJ1-5, with a possible D match to TRBD1 (6 bases). V shed 1 base and J shed 6 bases, with 10 bases lying between them. There are 13 residues in the CDR3. The germline CDR1 and CDR2 sequences are GTSNPN and SVGIG (reference sequence). The DNA of the CDR3 is TGTGCCTGGAGTGAGGGGGTTGGTCAGCCCCAGCATTTT. Residues: CAWSEGVGQPQHF.

The chain links TRBV6-5 to TRBJ2-1; D is possibly TRBD2 (5 bases). Germline CDR1 is MNHEY and CDR2 is SVGAGI. The CDR3 has 15 amino acids. Trimming cost V 7 bases and J 7 bases, with 20 bases left between them. The CDR3 DNA follows: TGTGCCAGCAATCTAGGCAGAGGAGGTAAAAATGAGCAGTTCTTC. It is translated as CASNLGRGGKNEQFF.

The count of this clone is one. V is TRBV3-1 (or the pseudogene TRBV3-2) and J is TRBJ2-3, with TRBD2 identical over 11 bases. The CDR3 covers 19 residues. J lost 5 bases, V lost 4 bases, and 17 bases had no gene match. The germline gives CDR1 LGHDT, CDR2 YNNKEL (reference sequence). The CDR3 DNA follows: TGTGCCAGCAGCCCCGGGACTAGCGGAGAGGGATCACATGTAGATACGCAGTATTTT. Translation: CASSPGTSGEGSHVDTQYF.

The gene calls are TRBV27 and TRBJ1-1; 8 nucleotides match TRBD1. Per germline, CDR1 MNHEY and CDR2 SMNVEV (reference sequence). The junction had 13 bases not matched to a gene; V was cut back by 3 bases and J by 10 bases. The CDR3 has 15 amino acids. The CDR3 DNA sequence: TGTGCCAGCAGTTTTAGACAGGGGAGCCCCGGAGGAGCTTTCTTT. It specifies CASSFRQGSPGGAFF.

V is TRBV7-9 and J is TRBJ2-7, with TRBD2 matching over 8 bases. The CDR3 covers 16 residues. Germline CDR1 is SEHNR and CDR2 is FQNEAQ (reference sequence). The trim removed 1 base at V and 4 bases at J, leaving 9 bases unmatched. The CDR3 DNA is TGTGCCAGCAGCTTAGGGGCGGGAGGCGTGGCTTACGAGCAGTACTTC. Residues: CASSLGAGGVAYEQYF.